This T cell receptor beta chain was sequenced for a study of T cells and copy number aberrations in small-cell lung cancer. Study-wide points: Copy number aberration burden correlated negatively with tumor T-cell density, richness, clonality.

Assay: immunoSEQ multiplex PCR; the TCRdb copy retains only in-frame clones and omits some. Found here are around 1,100 clones, roughly 86% of them singletons; the top ten hold 5.8%. With respect to this clone: Antigen unknown.

The CDR3 runs 14 residues. Germline-derived CDR1 and CDR2 are SGHRS and YFSETQ. Trimming removed 2 bases at V and 3 bases at J, with 10 bases between. This TCR derives from a man aged 55 to 70 with small cell lung cancer. Sample: tumor tissue. This chain joins TRBV5-1 and TRBJ2-3; no definite D call. DNA of the CDR3: TGCGCCAGCAGCTTAACAGCGTCGACAGATACGCAGTATTTT. Amino acids: CASSLTASTDTQYF.